Shown below are 11 T cell receptor beta chains from a single sample sequenced in a study of Ad26.COV2.S vaccination and SARS-CoV-2 variants (dated by TCRdb to the early 2020s). The library was generated by the immunoSEQ multiplex PCR assay. TCRdb mirrors the immuneACCESS table, restricted to in-frame sequences. Some clones are absent from its copies; in checked studies, under half trace to an unresolved V gene, and the reason for the others is unknown. For this sample there are more than 300,000 clones; 88% appear just once. Around 6.1% of the sample goes to the ten largest clones. The sample's treatment or condition, from its label and the paper: over 15 received Ad26.COV2.S at low or high dose, single or two shots; several received placebo; per-sample allocation not given. For vaccine and placebo recipients, repertoires were sequenced using samples collected on day 63 after the first injection.

The material was peripheral blood, obtained in a trial of Ad26.COV2.S vaccine versus placebo. The receptor set was obtained from a person between 18 and 59 years old who received the Ad26.COV2.S COVID-19 vaccine or a placebo.

The gene calls are TRBV19 and TRBJ1-1; D uncertain. This CDR3 region has 13 residues. The germline V gene encodes CDR1 LNHDA and CDR2 SQIVND (reference sequence). The V gene lost 2 bases and the J gene lost 6 bases, with 10 bases spanning the gap. The CDR3 loop reads CASSISSGAEAFF. The DNA of the CDR3 is TGTGCCAGTAGTATAAGTAGTGGCGCTGAAGCTTTCTTT. The full variable domain, its missing parts supplied by reference TRBV19 and TRBJ1-1, is DGGITQSPKYLFRKEGQNVTLSCEQNLNHDAMYWYRQDPGQGLRLIYYSQIVNDFQKGDIAEGYSVSREKKESFPLTVTSAQKNPTAFYLCASSISSGAEAFFGQGTRLTVV.

The rearrangement links TRBV19 to TRBJ2-2; TRBD2 matches 9 bases. This CDR3 is built from 17 residues. From germline, CDR1 is LNHDA and CDR2 SQIVND (reference sequence). The ends lost 0 bases at V and 1 base at J; junction bases unmatched: 3. CDR3 nucleotides: TGTGCCAGTAGTATAGATAGCGGGAGTAAGAACACCGGGGAGCTGTTTTTT. Amino acid sequence: CASSIDSGSKNTGELFF. The entire variable domain, with the rest obtained from reference TRBV19 and TRBJ2-2, is as follows: DGGITQSPKYLFRKEGQNVTLSCEQNLNHDAMYWYRQDPGQGLRLIYYSQIVNDFQKGDIAEGYSVSREKKESFPLTVTSAQKNPTAFYLCASSIDSGSKNTGELFFGEGSRLTVL.

The genes are TRBV18 and TRBJ1-1, with D tentatively TRBD1 (5 bases). This CDR3 spans 17 amino acids. CDR1 KGHSH and CDR2 LQKENI come from the germline V gene. V lost 6 bases and J 3 bases, leaving 23 bases between the germline ends. The CDR3 loop reads CASSPLPSGGGYTEAFF. CDR3 bases: TGTGCCAGCTCTCCATTACCCTCCGGGGGGGGATACACTGAAGCTTTCTTT.

This clone appeared a few times. V and J are TRBV9 and TRBJ2-7, with TRBD2 matching over 8 bases. This CDR3 has 16 amino acids. Germline trimming cut 4 bases from V and 3 bases from J; bases unmatched to any gene: 12. Germline V CDR1 and CDR2: SGDLS, YYNGEE. The CDR3 DNA reads TGTGCCAGCAGCTCGAGCGGGAGTGGGGGCCTCTACGAGCAGTACTTC. Its protein product is CASSSSGSGGLYEQYF.

Only one count was recorded for this clone. The chain links TRBV9 to TRBJ1-1; TRBD1 aligns across 9 bases. The CDR3 extends over 15 amino acids. After removal of 4 bases from V and 7 bases from J, the junction contained 11 bases not matched to a gene. CDR1 and CDR2 (germline): SGDLS, YYNGEE. CDR3 sequence: CASSFGSTGGGEAFF. DNA for the CDR3: TGTGCCAGCAGCTTTGGCTCCACAGGGGGCGGTGAAGCTTTCTTT.

The chain joins TRBV9 to TRBJ2-7; D may be TRBD1 (6 bases). The CDR3 runs to 14 residues. Deletions cut 0 bases from V and 0 bases from J, with 7 bases between. Per the germline V gene, CDR1 is SGDLS and CDR2 is YYNGEE. In DNA, the CDR3 is TGTGCCAGCAGCGTAGACAGGGTCTCCTACGAGCAGTACTTC. Translation gives CASSVDRVSYEQYF.

This chain uses TRBV7-6 with TRBJ2-2; the D is unclear. This CDR3 comprises 15 residues. V lost 1 base to trimming and J lost 6 bases, with 12 bases between them. CDR1 SGHVS and CDR2 FNYEAQ come from the germline V gene. The CDR3 nucleotides are TGTGCCAGCAGCTTAGTCATGTCGGTGTCCGGGGAGCTGTTTTTT. It yields the protein CASSLVMSVSGELFF.

CDR3 DNA sequence: TGTGCCAGCATAGGTATACGACGGGAGACCCAGTACTTC. It translates to CASIGIRRETQYF. This chain links TRBV7-9 with TRBJ2-5; no firm D call. This CDR3 spans 13 amino acids. The V gene's germline CDR1 is SEHNR and CDR2 FQNEAQ (reference sequence). The V end was cut by 7 bases, the J end by 5 bases, with 14 bases between. The full variable domain, rest sourced from reference TRBV7-9 and TRBJ2-5, is DTGVSQNPRHKITKRGQNVTFRCDPISEHNRLYWYRQTLGQGPEFLTYFQNEAQLEKSRLLSDRFSAERPKGSFSTLEIQRTEQGDSAMYLCASIGIRRETQYFGPGTRLLVL.

This clone appeared a few times. The chain joins TRBV6-6 to TRBJ2-5; no firm D call. The CDR3 spans 11 residues. Trimming cost V 2 bases and J 5 bases, with 3 bases left between them. Germline CDR1 and CDR2: MNHNY and SVGAGI (reference sequence). CDR3 sequence reads: CASSYRETQYF. The CDR3 DNA reads TGTGCCAGCAGTTACCGGGAGACCCAGTACTTC.

This clone was seen a single time. The J gene is TRBJ1-5, the V gene TRBV13; D is uncertain. Trimming removed 0 bases at V and 7 bases at J, with 19 bases between. Germline V CDR1 and CDR2: PRHDT, FYEKMQ (reference sequence). This CDR3 region has 17 residues. CDR3 residues: CASSLGPGRADGQPQHF. CDR3 bases: TGTGCCAGCAGCTTAGGCCCAGGAAGGGCTGACGGGCAGCCCCAGCATTTT.

The chain is built from TRBV3-1 (or the pseudogene TRBV3-2) and TRBJ2-1; D perhaps matches TRBD1 (6 bases). The germline gives CDR1 LGHDT, CDR2 YNNKEL (reference sequence). The ends were cut back, 5 bases at V and 5 bases at J, with 10 bases in the middle. CDR3 length: 13 residues. CDR3 sequence: CASSWTEDNEQFF. In DNA, the CDR3 is TGTGCCAGCAGCTGGACAGAAGACAATGAGCAGTTCTTC.